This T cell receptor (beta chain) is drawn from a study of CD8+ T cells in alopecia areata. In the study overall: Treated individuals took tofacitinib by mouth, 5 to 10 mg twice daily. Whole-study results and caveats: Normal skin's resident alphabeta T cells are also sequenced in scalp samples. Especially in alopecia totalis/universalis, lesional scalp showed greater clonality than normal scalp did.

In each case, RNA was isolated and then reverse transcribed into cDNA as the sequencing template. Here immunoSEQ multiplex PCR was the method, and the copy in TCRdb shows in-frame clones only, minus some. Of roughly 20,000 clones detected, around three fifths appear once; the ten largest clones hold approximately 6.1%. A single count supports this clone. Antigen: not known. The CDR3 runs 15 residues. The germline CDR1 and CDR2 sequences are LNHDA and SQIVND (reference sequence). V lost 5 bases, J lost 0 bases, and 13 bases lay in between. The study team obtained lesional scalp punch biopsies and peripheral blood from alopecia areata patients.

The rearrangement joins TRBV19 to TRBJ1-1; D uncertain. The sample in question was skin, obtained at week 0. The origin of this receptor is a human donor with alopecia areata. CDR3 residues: CASSRQAPMNTEAFF. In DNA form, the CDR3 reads TGTGCCAGTAGTCGACAAGCCCCTATGAACACTGAAGCTTTCTTT.